The 9 T cell receptor beta chains listed next were all sequenced from one sample in a study of patients with pleural tuberculosis. TCRdb reprocessed the reads via MiXCR and lists one record per CDR3 protein. The data hold 45,000 to 60,000 distinct CDR3 sequences, with about 7.3% observed a single time. Receptor source: a human donor with pleural tuberculosis.

DNA for the CDR3: TGTGCCAGCAGCTCACTAGCGGGCTCCTCCTACGAGCAGTACTTC. It specifies CASSSLAGSSYEQYF. The rearrangement joins TRBV7-1 to TRBJ2-7, with 8 bases matching TRBD2. TRBV7-1 is assigned to the ORF class and has an uncertain function. V gave up 2 bases and J gave up 0 bases; unmatched junction bases: 3. The CDR3 is 15 residues long.

Many counts were recorded for this clonotype. The V and J genes are TRBV28 and TRBJ2-7, with a tentative D call TRBD2 (5 bases). V was shortened by 5 bases and J by 3 bases, with 17 bases between the two germline ends. The CDR3 covers 15 residues. Per germline, CDR1 MDHEN and CDR2 SYDVKM. CDR3 bases: TGTGCCAGCAGTCATATGTCACTAGGGATCTACGAGCAGTACTTC. This codes for CASSHMSLGIYEQYF.

This clonotype was counted ten times or more. The chain employs TRBV29-1 and TRBJ2-3; D not certain. V shed 7 bases and J shed 6 bases, with 8 bases lying between them. Germline CDR1 SQVTM, CDR2 ANQGSEA. The CDR3 loop spans 10 amino acids. The DNA for the CDR3 is TGCAGCGGAGCCCAGGATACGCAGTATTTT. As protein: CSGAQDTQYF.

This clonotype was counted at least ten times. The chain employs TRBV12-3 or TRBV12-4 and TRBJ1-6; 9 nucleotides match TRBD1. V trimming: 5 bases; J trimming: 7 bases; junction bases outside the gene matches: 6. CDR3 size: 15 residues. The CDR3 DNA reads TGTGCCAGCAGTCGCGGGACAGGGTACAATTCACCCCTCCACTTT. This gives the protein CASSRGTGYNSPLHF.

This clonotype was detected many times. The chain has TRBV2 and TRBJ1-2, with 8 nucleotides matching TRBD1. Unmatched junction bases numbered 3, after V lost 2 bases and J lost 4 bases. The germline V gene encodes CDR1 SNHLY and CDR2 FYNNEI. The CDR3 is made up of 14 amino acids. In DNA, the CDR3 is TGTGCCAGCAGTGAACGGGGACAGGTCTATGGCTACACCTTC. Translated, it gives CASSERGQVYGYTF.

Regarding this clonotype: One end of the junction varies from germline; a read error may be responsible. The gene calls are TRBV5-1 and TRBJ1-2; D not certain. CDR3 size: 12 residues. CDR1 and CDR2 (germline): SGHRS, YFSETQ. CDR3 in DNA: TGCGCCAGCAGCTTGGAAGGGTTCGGCTGCACCTTC. It translates to CASSLEGFGCTF.

This clonotype was seen many times. J is TRBJ1-1 and V is TRBV3-1; 11 bases match TRBD1. The CDR3 is made up of 14 amino acids. After removal of 5 bases from V and 6 bases from J, the junction contained 5 bases not matched to a gene. Looked up from germline, CDR1 is LGHDT and CDR2 is YNNKEL (reference sequence). The CDR3 coding sequence is TGTGCCAGCAGCACCGGGACAGGGGGATCTGAAGCTTTCTTT. Protein product: CASSTGTGGSEAFF.

This chain joins TRBV18 and TRBJ2-1; 8 nucleotides match TRBD2. The CDR3 covers 16 residues. CDR1 is KGHSH, CDR2 LQKENI, per germline. J gave up 2 bases and V 6 bases, and 9 bases lay outside the gene matches. CDR3 sequence: CASSLSGSPTYNEQFF. The CDR3 region has the DNA TGTGCCAGCTCCCTAAGCGGGAGTCCTACCTACAATGAGCAGTTCTTC.

The genes are TRBV18 and TRBJ2-5, with 7 bases identical to TRBD1. Germline V gene data show CDR1 as KGHSH and CDR2 as LQKENI. The CDR3 is made up of 14 amino acids. Trimming cost V 4 bases and J 2 bases; bases outside gene matches: 4. The CDR3 here is CASSHGQEQETQYF. The CDR3 DNA reads as TGTGCCAGCTCACATGGACAGGAGCAAGAGACCCAGTACTTC.